This T cell receptor (beta chain) was recovered during a study of identical twins. Overall study findings and caveats: Memory repertoires lacked the insertion deficit that abundant cord blood beta clonotypes showed.

Regarding this clonotype: Its matching antigen is unknown.

Unique molecular identifiers were in the cDNA, with template-switch universal primer binding. Via MiXCR, TCRdb re-called the 5' RACE reads, giving one row per CDR3 protein. The data show about 250,000 distinct CDR3 sequences, with about 9% seen just once and about 3% held by the top ten. Another study also made use of these data, one on yellow fever vaccine responses in identical twins.

The sample comprised CD8+ T cells sorted from blood. The sequence was obtained from a woman under 30 in good health.

The DNA of the CDR3 is TGCGCCAGCAGTGAGCTAGCGGAGTTGAATGAGCAGTTCTTC. It yields the protein CASSELAELNEQFF. The genes are TRBV10-1 and TRBJ2-1; 7 nucleotides align to TRBD2. This CDR3 comprises 14 residues. The germline V gene encodes CDR1 WNHNN and CDR2 SYGVQD (reference sequence). The trim removed 2 bases at V and 7 bases at J, leaving 5 bases unmatched.